This T cell receptor (beta chain) was captured by sequencing in a study of blood T cell repertoires in COVID-19. Across the study: Some COVID-19 samples were acute and others convalescent; all came from the United States, Italy and Spain.

The data were produced by immunoSEQ multiplex PCR, yet TCRdb's version contains in-frame clones alone and is incomplete. The repertoire includes around 130,000 clones, 80% to 90% of them detected once, and 2.4% sits in the top ten. Study members were between about 18 and 90 years old and lived in 20 to 30 US regions. The CDR3 extends over 14 amino acids. The germline gives CDR1 SEHNR, CDR2 FQNEAQ (reference sequence). Trimming cost V 4 bases and J 8 bases, with 12 bases left between them. The sequence was collected from a man aged 40-49 years with acute COVID-19. Source material: PBMCs or T cells enriched from blood (not recorded which). V and J are TRBV7-9 and TRBJ1-6, with D maybe TRBD1 (5 bases). The CDR3 sequence is CASSSGTGDSPLHF. CDR3 bases: TGTGCCAGCAGCTCCGGGACTGGGGATTCACCCCTCCACTTT.